The next 6 T cell receptor beta chains were all read from a single sample in a study of blood T cell repertoires in COVID-19. Method: immunoSEQ multiplex PCR; TCRdb's copy keeps in-frame clones and lacks some. The sample contains around 200,000 clones, roughly four fifths of which appear only once. The sample consisted of peripheral blood. These receptors were obtained from a man aged 25-45 years with active or convalescent COVID-19.

This CDR3 reads CASRQDSGTGANYGYTF. The DNA of the CDR3 is TGCGCCAGCAGGCAGGACTCCGGGACAGGAGCTAACTATGGCTACACCTTC. The J gene is TRBJ1-2, the V gene TRBV4-1, with 8 bases lining up with TRBD1. The J segment lost 0 bases and the V segment lost 6 bases, leaving 12 bases of the junction unmatched. The CDR3 contains 17 residues. CDR1 is MGHRA, CDR2 YSYEKL, per germline.

This clone was observed many times. Mismatch with germline at one junction end may stem from a read error. The chain has TRBV7-3 and TRBJ2-2, with 8 bases matching TRBD1. The CDR3 spans 17 residues. The V gene's germline CDR1 is SGHTA and CDR2 FQGTGA. The CDR3 protein is CASSLHDYRGNPGELFF. The CDR3 DNA reads TGTGCCAGCAGCTTACACGATTACAGGGGGAACCCCGGGGAGCTGTTTTTT.

CDR3 DNA: TGTGCCAGCAGTTACTCGAATAGCGGGCCTCAGCCCCAGCATTTT. This sequence encodes CASSYSNSGPQPQHF. This chain uses TRBV6-5 with TRBJ1-5, with no clear D. Germline CDR1 is MNHEY and CDR2 is SVGAGI. Trimming cost V 0 bases and J 6 bases, with 12 bases left between them. The CDR3 sequence is 15 residues long.

The V and J genes are TRBV27 and TRBJ1-2; 7 bases agree with TRBD1. Germline V lookup: CDR1 MNHEY, CDR2 SMNVEV (reference sequence). The J segment lost 8 bases and the V segment lost 5 bases, leaving 14 bases of the junction unmatched. CDR3 length: 15 residues. CDR3 sequence: CASSREGRGSGGYTF. CDR3 in DNA: TGTGCCAGCAGTCGGGAGGGCAGGGGGAGCGGAGGCTACACCTTC.

The chain employs TRBV24-1 and TRBJ2-2; 10 bases line up with TRBD2. The CDR3 runs to 18 residues. In germline, CDR1 is KGHDR, CDR2 SFDVKD. V trimming: 3 bases; J trimming: 7 bases; junction bases outside the gene matches: 13. The chain's CDR3 is CATSDPPASGRDGGELFF. The CDR3, as DNA: TGTGCCACCAGTGATCCCCCGGCTAGCGGGAGAGATGGCGGGGAGCTGTTTTTT.

The rearrangement joins TRBV7-9 to TRBJ2-2; the match to TRBD2 covers 7 bases. The V segment lost 5 bases and the J segment 6 bases; nucleotides outside the gene matches: 9. CDR3 length: 15 residues. Germline-derived CDR1 and CDR2 are SEHNR and FQNEAQ (reference sequence). The CDR3 sequence: CASSGPAGVSGELFF. CDR3 nucleotide sequence: TGTGCCAGCAGCGGCCCCGCGGGAGTCTCCGGGGAGCTGTTTTTT.